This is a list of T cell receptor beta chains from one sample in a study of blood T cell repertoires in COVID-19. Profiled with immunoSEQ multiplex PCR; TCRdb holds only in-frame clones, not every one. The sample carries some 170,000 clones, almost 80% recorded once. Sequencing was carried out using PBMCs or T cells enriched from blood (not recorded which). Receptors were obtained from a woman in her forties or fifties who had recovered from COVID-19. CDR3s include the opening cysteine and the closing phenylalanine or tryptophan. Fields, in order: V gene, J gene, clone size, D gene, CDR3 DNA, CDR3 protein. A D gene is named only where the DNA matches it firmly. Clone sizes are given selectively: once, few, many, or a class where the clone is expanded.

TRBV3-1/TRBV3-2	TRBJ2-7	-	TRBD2	TGTGCCAGCAGCCATAGGACTAGCGGGAGTGGCTCCTACGAGCAGTACTTC	CASSHRTSGSGSYEQYF
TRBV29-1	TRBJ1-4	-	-	TGCAGCGTCCGGGACTTGGTCGAAAAACTGTTTTTT	CSVRDLVEKLFF
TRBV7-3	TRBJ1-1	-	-	TGTGCCAGCAGCCAGACGGGGAACACTGAAGCTTTCTTT	CASSQTGNTEAFF
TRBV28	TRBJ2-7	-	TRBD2	TGTGCCAGCAGTTTAGGGCTAGCGGGAGAAATGGACGAGCAGTACTTC	CASSLGLAGEMDEQYF
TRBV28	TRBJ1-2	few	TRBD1	TGTGCCAGCTGGACAGGGAACGATGTAAATGGCTACACCTTC	CASWTGNDVNGYTF
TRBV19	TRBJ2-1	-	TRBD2	TGTGCCAGTAGTGGTAGCGGGAATGAGCAGTTCTTC	CASSGSGNEQFF
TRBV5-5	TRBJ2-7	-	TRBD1	TGTGCCAGCAGCCTGGACAGGGGGCAGTACTTC	CASSLDRGQYF
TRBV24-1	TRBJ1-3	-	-	TGTGCCACCAGTGATACCCGCCGGGACTCTGGAAACACCATATATTTT	CATSDTRRDSGNTIYF
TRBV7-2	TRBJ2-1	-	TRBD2	TGTGCCAGCAGCCCCCGGACTAGCCACAATGAGCAGTTCTTC	CASSPRTSHNEQFF
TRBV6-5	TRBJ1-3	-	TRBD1	TGTGCCAGCAGGCGAGGACAGGGCTCTGGAAACACCATATATTTT	CASRRGQGSGNTIYF
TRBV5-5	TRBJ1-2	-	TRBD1	TGTGCCAGTGCGGGGGGGACAGCGAACTATGGCTACACCTTC	CASAGGTANYGYTF
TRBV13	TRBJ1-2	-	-	TGTGCCAGCAGCTTAGGCAGAACACCATATGGCTACACCTTC	CASSLGRTPYGYTF
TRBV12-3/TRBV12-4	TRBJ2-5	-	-	TGTGCCAGCAGCAATGGGGGGAAAGAGACCCAGTACTTC	CASSNGGKETQYF
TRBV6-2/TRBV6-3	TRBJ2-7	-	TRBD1	TGTGCCAGCAGTGCTACAGGGGGAAGGCAGTACTTC	CASSATGGRQYF
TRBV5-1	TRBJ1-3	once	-	TGCGCCAGCAGCTACAGCAATACAGGGAAGGGAAACACCATATATTTT	CASSYSNTGKGNTIYF
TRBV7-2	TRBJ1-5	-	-	TGTGCCAGCAGCCAACAGGGAAGACAGCCCCAGCATTTT	CASSQQGRQPQHF
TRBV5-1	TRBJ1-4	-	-	TGCGCCAGCAGCTTGGAACAGGCAACTAATGAAAAACTGTTTTTT	CASSLEQATNEKLFF
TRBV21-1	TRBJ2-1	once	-	TGTGCCAGCAGCAAAGCGCCTTTACCTAGCGGGGAATACAATGAGCAGTTCTTC	CASSKAPLPSGEYNEQFF
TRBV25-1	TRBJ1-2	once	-	TGTGCCAGCAGTGGGGCCTCTGGCTACACCTTC	CASSGASGYTF
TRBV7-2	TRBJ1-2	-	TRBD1	TGTGCCAGCAGTCGCCAGGGGGTGGGGAGCTACACCTTC	CASSRQGVGSYTF
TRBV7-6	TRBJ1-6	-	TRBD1	TGTGCCAGCAGCGGAAGGGACAGGCCGAATTCACCCCTCCACTTT	CASSGRDRPNSPLHF
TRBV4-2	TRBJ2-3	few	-	TGTGCCAGCAGCCAAGGGGGCGGTGAAGGGAACACAGATACGCAGTATTTT	CASSQGGGEGNTDTQYF
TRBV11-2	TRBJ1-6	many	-	TGTGCCAGCAGCTTAGAATCCGGGGGTAATTCACCCCTCCACTTT	CASSLESGGNSPLHF
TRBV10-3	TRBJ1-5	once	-	TGTGCCATCAGTGACGAGGCTGCGAATCAGCCCCAGCATTTT	CAISDEAANQPQHF
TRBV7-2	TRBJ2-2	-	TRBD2	TGTGCCAGCAGCTTCGGGACCCAGCGGGGGAACACCGGGGAGCTGTTTTTT	CASSFGTQRGNTGELFF
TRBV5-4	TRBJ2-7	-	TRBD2	TGTGCCAGCAGCTTGGGTCTAGCGGGAGCCCTACACGAGCAGTACTTC	CASSLGLAGALHEQYF
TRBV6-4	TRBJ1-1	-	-	TGTGCCAGCAGTGACTCGAAGGAGACTGTGGTAAGGTACACTGAAGCTTTCTTT	CASSDSKETVVRYTEAFF
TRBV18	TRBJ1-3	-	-	TGTGCCAGCTCCCGCAGCGGGAACACCATATATTTT	CASSRSGNTIYF
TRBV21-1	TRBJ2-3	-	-	TGTGCCAGCAGCAGGAAAGACGACAGGTCAAGAGATACGCAGTATTTT	CASSRKDDRSRDTQYF
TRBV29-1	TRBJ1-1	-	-	TGCAGCGTTGAAGAACACCCGAACACTGAAGCTTTCTTT	CSVEEHPNTEAFF
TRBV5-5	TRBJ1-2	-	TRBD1	TGTGCCAGCAGCCGGGTACAGGGGGGGAGCTACACCTTC	CASSRVQGGSYTF
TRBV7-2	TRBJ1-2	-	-	TGTGCCAGCAGCCACCCCTCTGGGGGGGACTATGGCTACACCTTC	CASSHPSGGDYGYTF
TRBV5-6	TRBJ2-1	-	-	TGTGCCAGCAGCTTGGAAGAGGGTGAGCAGTTCTTC	CASSLEEGEQFF
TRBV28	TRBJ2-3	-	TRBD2	TGTGCCACCTTCGCGGGAGGGCACGCAGATACGCAGTATTTT	CATFAGGHADTQYF
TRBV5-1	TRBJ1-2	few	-	TGCGCCAGCAGGGGGGCGCGGCAGCTGGATGGCTACACCTTC	CASRGARQLDGYTF
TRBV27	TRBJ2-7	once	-	TGTGCCAGCAGTCCTACAGGGATCAACGAGCAGTACTTC	CASSPTGINEQYF
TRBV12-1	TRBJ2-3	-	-	TGTGCCAGCAGCTTACCCCAAGTCGAGACGCAGTATTTT	CASSLPQVETQYF
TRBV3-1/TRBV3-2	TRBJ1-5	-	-	TGTGCCAGCAGCCAAGTGGCAGGGGCCAATCAGCCCCAGCATTTT	CASSQVAGANQPQHF
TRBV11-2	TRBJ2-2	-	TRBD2	TGTGCCAGCAGCCTGGGCGGGAGGGATATAGCCGGGGAGCTGTTTTTT	CASSLGGRDIAGELFF
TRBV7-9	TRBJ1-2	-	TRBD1	TGTGCCAGCAGCTTAGGAACTTGGCAGGGGGATGGCTACACCTTC	CASSLGTWQGDGYTF